This is a list of T cell receptor beta chains from one sample in a study of identical twins. TCRdb passed the 5' RACE reads through MiXCR, listing each CDR3 protein once. Of under 300,000 distinct CDR3 sequences in the sample, 11% to 15% were seen once. Sequencing used memory (CD45RO+) T cells sorted from blood. All receptors come from a woman younger than 35 in good health. The CDR3 runs from the conserved cysteine through the conserved F or W. A D gene is named only where the DNA matches it firmly. Expanded clones are given a class, and other clones once, few, many or no size at all.

. | TRBJ2-1 | TRBV2 | TRBD1 | TGTGCCAGCACGGGGACAGGGAAGAATGAGCAGTTCTTC | CASTGTGKNEQFF
. | TRBJ2-2 | TRBV11-3 | TRBD1 | TGTGCCAGCAGCCCGGGACAGGGGGCAAAAAAGGAGCTGTTTTTT | CASSPGQGAKKELFF
few | TRBJ2-3 | TRBV7-6 | . | TGTGCCAGCAGCGCGAGGGTCACAGATACGCAGTATTTT | CASSARVTDTQYF
. | TRBJ1-1 | TRBV5-1 | . | TGCGCCAGCAGCTTGGACAATCCTACTAACACTGAAGCTTTCTTT | CASSLDNPTNTEAFF
. | TRBJ2-3 | TRBV7-3 | . | TGTGCCAGCAGCTCGCAGACCGGTGCAGATACGCAGTATTTT | CASSSQTGADTQYF
. | TRBJ1-2 | TRBV6-5 | . | TGTGCCAGCAGTTTCACAGGGTATAGGACTCGGGATGGCTACACCTTC | CASSFTGYRTRDGYTF
. | TRBJ1-3 | TRBV7-2 | . | TGTGCCAGCAGCTTAGTTCCGGGGGACTCTGGAAACACCATATATTTT | CASSLVPGDSGNTIYF
few | TRBJ1-6 | TRBV20-1 | . | TGCAGTGCTAGCAGCGCAGGGACCTTAGCCCTCCACTTT | CSASSAGTLALHF
. | TRBJ1-2 | TRBV5-4 | . | TGTGCCAGCAGCTTGGATGGGGACCCAACTAGTGGCTACACCTTC | CASSLDGDPTSGYTF
. | TRBJ2-7 | TRBV30 | TRBD1 | TGTGCCTGGAGTGTAAGACCGGGACAGGACCGCTACGAGCAGTACTTC | CAWSVRPGQDRYEQYF
. | TRBJ1-2 | TRBV6-5 | . | TGTGCCAGCAGTTACGACAGGAACTATGGCTACACCTTC | CASSYDRNYGYTF
. | TRBJ2-5 | TRBV18 | . | TGTGCCAGCTGTCCAGGGGCAGGCCAAGAGACCCAGTACTTC | CASCPGAGQETQYF
few | TRBJ2-1 | TRBV10-3 | TRBD1 | TGTGCCATCAGCCGACAGGGTCTTGACAATGAGCAGTTCTTC | CAISRQGLDNEQFF
few | TRBJ1-4 | TRBV7-9 | . | TGTGCCAGCAGCTTCGTCACCAATGAAAAACTGTTTTTT | CASSFVTNEKLFF
few | TRBJ1-4 | TRBV10-3 | . | TGTGCCATCAGGGAGTCCGGGACGGATCATGAAAAACTGTTTTTT | CAIRESGTDHEKLFF
. | TRBJ2-7 | TRBV18 | . | TGTGCCAGCTCTGGGGCCCACGAGCAGTACTTC | CASSGAHEQYF
few | TRBJ2-7 | TRBV5-1 | . | TGCGCCAGCAGCTTGGTGGGTTTTGAGCACGAGCAGTACTTC | CASSLVGFEHEQYF
. | TRBJ2-3 | TRBV2 | . | TGTGCCAGCAGGCAGGGTTCGCGCACAGATACGCAGTATTTT | CASRQGSRTDTQYF
few | TRBJ2-3 | TRBV7-2 | . | TGTGCCAGCAGCCCTGCCCTCTTTCGGTCAGATACGCAGTATTTT | CASSPALFRSDTQYF
few | TRBJ2-1 | TRBV15 | TRBD2 | TGTGCCACCAGCTCACGGACTAGCGGGGCCCCCGGGCAGTTCTTC | CATSSRTSGAPGQFF
few | TRBJ2-3 | TRBV9 | . | TGTGCCAGCAGCGTAGGTCTGGACGACGGCATCACGCAGTATTTT | CASSVGLDDGITQYF
. | TRBJ2-3 | TRBV29-1 | . | TGCAGCGTTGAGGTAATCACAGATACGCAGTATTTT | CSVEVITDTQYF
. | TRBJ2-7 | TRBV15 | TRBD1 | TGTGCCACCAGCAGAGACAACAGACAGGGACGGACAGACTTC | CATSRDNRQGRTDF
. | TRBJ2-2 | TRBV12-3/TRBV12-4 | . | TGTGCCAGCAGTTTCGCTAGGTCGAACACCGGGGAGCTGTTTTTT | CASSFARSNTGELFF
. | TRBJ2-7 | TRBV5-1 | . | TGCGCCAGCAGTCAGGCGGGCTACTACGAGCATTACTTC | CASSQAGYYEHYF
. | TRBJ2-6 | TRBV15 | . | TGTGCCACCAGCCCCCGGTGGGGGAGCGGGCCCCACTCTGGGGCCAACGTCCTGACTTTC | CATSPRWGSGPHSGANVLTF
. | TRBJ1-2 | TRBV6-1 | . | TGTGCCAGCAGCCTGACGGCCAATAACTATGGCTACACCTTC | CASSLTANNYGYTF
. | TRBJ2-7 | TRBV20-1 | . | TGCAGTGCTAGAGATCCATTAGAATTCCACGAGCAGTACTTC | CSARDPLEFHEQYF
many | TRBJ2-7 | TRBV4-3 | . | TGCGCCAGCAGCCTTGAGGTTCGGGGGTACGAGCAGTACTTC | CASSLEVRGYEQYF
few | TRBJ2-7 | TRBV5-1 | TRBD1 | TGCGCCAGCAGCGGACAGGGGAGCCACGAGCAGTACTTC | CASSGQGSHEQYF
. | TRBJ1-6 | TRBV12-3/TRBV12-4 | . | TGTGCCAGCAGTTACGAATATTCAAATTCACCCCTCCACTTT | CASSYEYSNSPLHF
. | TRBJ2-1 | TRBV20-1 | . | TGCAGTGCTGTCAAGCAGGGTAAGAATGAGCAGTTCTTC | CSAVKQGKNEQFF
few | TRBJ1-4 | TRBV10-3 | . | TGTGCCATCAGTGCTACTGGAGGTGGGGATGAAAAACTGTTTTTT | CAISATGGGDEKLFF
few | TRBJ2-7 | TRBV6-2/TRBV6-3 | . | TGTGCCAGCGGCGAATTCGACTACGAGCAGTACTTC | CASGEFDYEQYF
few | TRBJ2-3 | TRBV10-3 | TRBD2 | TGTGCCATCAAAACTAGCGGGGGGGTTACAACAGATACGCAGTATTTT | CAIKTSGGVTTDTQYF
few | TRBJ2-2 | TRBV7-6 | . | TGTGCCAGCAGCACACAGACAGGAGCGAACACCGGGGAGCTGTTTTTT | CASSTQTGANTGELFF
few | TRBJ1-6 | TRBV6-1 | . | TGTGCCAGCAGTGTTAGGGGGGCGAATTCACCCCTCCACTTT | CASSVRGANSPLHF
few | TRBJ2-3 | TRBV3-1 | TRBD2 | TGTGCCAGCAGCCACCTAGCGGGGCGTGGAGATACGCAGTATTTT | CASSHLAGRGDTQYF
few | TRBJ1-2 | TRBV4-1 | . | TGCGCCAGCAGCCAAGCACAGACAGCTAACTATGGCTACACCTTC | CASSQAQTANYGYTF
. | TRBJ2-5 | TRBV15 | . | TGTGCCACCAGCAGAGCCGGGGGGACAGGCGGGGAGACCCAGTACTTC | CATSRAGGTGGETQYF
few | TRBJ1-2 | TRBV5-1 | . | TGCGCCAGCAGCCCTAGAGGGACCGACGCTGGCTACACCTTC | CASSPRGTDAGYTF
. | TRBJ2-5 | TRBV9 | TRBD2 | TGTGCCAGCAGCGATCTGACTAGCGGGCCCTTTGCGACCCAGTACTTC | CASSDLTSGPFATQYF
. | TRBJ1-2 | TRBV5-1 | . | TGCGCCAGCAGCGAAGACCGGCTTGAAGGCTACACCTTC | CASSEDRLEGYTF
many | TRBJ1-2 | TRBV20-1 | . | TGCAGTGCTAGGCAGGACCATGGCTACACCTTC | CSARQDHGYTF
many | TRBJ1-1 | TRBV10-3 | TRBD1 | TGTGCCATCACGAGGGATATAGGACAGGGGGCCTCTGAAGCTTTCTTT | CAITRDIGQGASEAFF
many | TRBJ1-1 | TRBV7-9 | . | TGTGCCAGCAGCGCTGAAGCTTTCTTT | CASSAEAFF
. | TRBJ2-1 | TRBV11-2 | . | TGTGCCAGCAGCTTCTTTCGCCGTGAGCAGTTCTTC | CASSFFRREQFF
. | TRBJ2-2 | TRBV7-9 | . | TGTGCCAGCAGCTTGATTGGCACCGGGGAGCTGTTTTTT | CASSLIGTGELFF
few | TRBJ1-4 | TRBV20-1 | . | TGCAGTGCTACCGCAGGTGGTGAAAAACTGTTTTTT | CSATAGGEKLFF
few | TRBJ2-2 | TRBV18 | . | TGTGCCAGCTCACCAATGGGGATCGCGAACACCGGGGAGCTGTTTTTT | CASSPMGIANTGELFF
. | TRBJ1-5 | TRBV3-1 | . | TGTGCCAGCAGGGGACTCTTACAGAACCAGCCCCAGCATTTT | CASRGLLQNQPQHF
few | TRBJ2-2 | TRBV11-1 | . | TGTGCCAGCAGCTTAGAGGCAGGCTCTCGCCCTTGGGGCACCGGGGAGCTGTTTTTT | CASSLEAGSRPWGTGELFF
many | TRBJ2-1 | TRBV20-1 | . | TGCAGTGCTAGTGGACATGGACGAGAGCAGTTCTTC | CSASGHGREQFF
. | TRBJ2-3 | TRBV29-1 | TRBD2 | TGCAGCGTCCCACGGGAGGCCAGAGATACGCAGTATTTT | CSVPREARDTQYF
. | TRBJ2-3 | TRBV7-8 | . | TGTGCCAGCAGCCTAGAACTTCCCGCCTACGGCGGGGGCCGGGCAGATACGCAGTATTTT | CASSLELPAYGGGRADTQYF
many | TRBJ2-6 | TRBV12-3/TRBV12-4 | . | TGTGCCAGCAGCCCTACCTACTCTGGGGCCAACGTCCTGACTTTC | CASSPTYSGANVLTF
few | TRBJ2-5 | TRBV7-2 | TRBD2 | TGTGCCAGCAGCCCCCCTAGCGGGAGCCAAGAGACCCAGTACTTC | CASSPPSGSQETQYF